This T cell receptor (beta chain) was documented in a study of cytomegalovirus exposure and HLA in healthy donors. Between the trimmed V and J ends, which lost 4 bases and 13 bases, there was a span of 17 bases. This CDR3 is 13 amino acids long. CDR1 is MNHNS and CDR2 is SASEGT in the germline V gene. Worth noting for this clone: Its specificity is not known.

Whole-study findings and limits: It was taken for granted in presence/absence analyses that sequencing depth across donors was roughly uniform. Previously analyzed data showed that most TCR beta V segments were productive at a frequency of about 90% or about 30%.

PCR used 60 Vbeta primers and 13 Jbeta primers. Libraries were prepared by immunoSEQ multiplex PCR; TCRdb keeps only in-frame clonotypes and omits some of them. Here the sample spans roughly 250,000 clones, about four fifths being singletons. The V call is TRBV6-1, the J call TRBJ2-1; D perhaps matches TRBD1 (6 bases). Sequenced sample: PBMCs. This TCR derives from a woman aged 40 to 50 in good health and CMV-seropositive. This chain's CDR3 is CASSGYWGLEQFF. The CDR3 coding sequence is TGTGCCAGCAGTGGATATTGGGGGCTAGAACAGTTCTTC.